Listed below are T cell receptor beta chains from one sample, sequenced in a study of CD8+CD57+ T cells in acquired aplastic anemia. TCRdb re-analysed the reads in MiXCR, keeping a single row per CDR3 protein. The table lists roughly 200,000 distinct CDR3 sequences, around three fifths of them singletons, with around 60% in the top ten. Sequencing was done on a sample of sorted CD4+, CD8+, or CD8+CD57+ T cells (not recorded which) from PBMCs. These receptor sequences come from a human donor with aplastic anemia. Each CDR3 is given with its conserved first and last residue. A D gene is named only where the DNA matches it firmly. The listing skips clone size in some rows; elsewhere it reads once, few, many or a size class.

clone_size	v_call	j_call	d_call	cdr3_aa	cdr3_nt
few	TRBV7-9	TRBJ2-1	-	CASSLAPSASYNEQFF	TGTGCCAGCAGCTTAGCACCCTCGGCAAGCTACAATGAGCAGTTCTTC
-	TRBV19	TRBJ2-1	TRBD1	CASSKGAEYNEQFF	TGTGCCAGTAGTAAGGGGGCGGAATACAATGAGCAGTTCTTC
-	TRBV20-1	TRBJ1-3	TRBD1	CSARGDRVTGNTIYF	TGCAGTGCTAGGGGAGACAGGGTTACTGGAAACACCATATATTTT
few	TRBV7-8	TRBJ1-1	-	CASSLAPNPNTEAFF	TGTGCCAGCAGCTTAGCGCCAAACCCGAACACTGAAGCTTTCTTT
-	TRBV29-1	TRBJ2-7	-	CSVEDQGTYEQYF	TGCAGCGTTGAAGATCAGGGGACCTACGAGCAGTACTTC
many	TRBV12-3/TRBV12-4	TRBJ2-3	-	CASSLGGGTDTQYF	TGTGCCAGCAGCTTAGGAGGGGGCACAGATACGCAGTATTTT
-	TRBV29-1	TRBJ1-4	-	CSVVSAGWDEKLFF	TGCAGCGTTGTATCTGCAGGGTGGGATGAAAAACTGTTTTTT
-	TRBV15	TRBJ2-5	-	CATSRDPRSDGAQYF	TGTGCCACCAGCAGAGACCCCCGGTCGGACGGGGCCCAGTACTTC
-	TRBV19	TRBJ2-1	TRBD2	CASSIGTGTREQFF	TGTGCCAGTAGTATTGGTACCGGGACTAGGGAGCAGTTCTTC
many	TRBV5-8	TRBJ2-2	-	CASSLAGGHLTGELFF	TGTGCCAGCAGCTTGGCTGGGGGACATCTCACCGGGGAGCTGTTTTTT
-	TRBV12-3/TRBV12-4	TRBJ2-5	TRBD2	CASSFGASGVETQYF	TGTGCCAGCAGTTTCGGCGCTAGCGGGGTAGAGACCCAGTACTTC
-	TRBV7-3	TRBJ1-1	-	CAGSLGSGNTEAFF	TGTGCCGGCAGCTTGGGGTCAGGGAACACTGAAGCTTTCTTT
once	TRBV2	TRBJ2-2	-	CASSEATGQDTGELFF	TGTGCCAGCAGTGAAGCGACTGGACAAGACACCGGGGAGCTGTTTTTT
-	TRBV11-2	TRBJ2-3	-	CASRQQGTDTQYF	TGTGCCAGCAGGCAGCAGGGGACAGATACGCAGTATTTT
many	TRBV12-3/TRBV12-4	TRBJ2-1	-	CASSFNTISYNEQFF	TGTGCCAGCAGTTTTAACACTATCTCCTACAATGAGCAGTTCTTC
-	TRBV20-1	TRBJ1-5	TRBD1	CSARDTQTGVSQPQHF	TGCAGTGCTAGAGACACGCAAACAGGGGTATCTCAGCCCCAGCATTTT
many	TRBV5-1	TRBJ2-7	TRBD1	CASSLSDRGFWEQYF	TGCGCCAGCAGCTTGAGTGACAGGGGGTTTTGGGAGCAGTACTTC
few	TRBV10-3	TRBJ2-1	TRBD1	CASGQGLNEQFF	TGTGCCAGCGGACAGGGGTTGAATGAGCAGTTCTTC
few	TRBV2	TRBJ1-1	-	CASSGEGGTEAFF	TGTGCCAGCAGTGGGGAAGGGGGCACTGAAGCTTTCTTT
-	TRBV29-1	TRBJ1-2	-	CSVPGRMGRDYGYTF	TGCAGCGTCCCGGGGAGGATGGGGCGCGACTATGGCTACACCTTC
-	TRBV20-1	TRBJ1-2	-	CSASKVDHYGYTF	TGCAGTGCTAGTAAGGTAGACCACTATGGCTACACCTTC
-	TRBV14	TRBJ1-2	TRBD1	CASSQVQDRGRLAGYTF	TGTGCCAGCAGCCAAGTTCAGGACAGGGGGCGCCTCGCTGGCTACACCTTC
-	TRBV15	TRBJ2-7	TRBD1	CATSSLGQGVHEQYF	TGTGCCACCAGCAGCTTGGGACAGGGGGTCCACGAGCAGTACTTC
few	TRBV20-1	TRBJ1-5	-	CSAYNQPQHF	TGCAGTGCATACAATCAGCCCCAGCATTTT
many	TRBV3-1	TRBJ2-1	-	CASSQGGGIRDEQFF	TGTGCCAGCAGCCAGGGTGGTGGGATAAGGGATGAGCAGTTCTTC
-	TRBV9	TRBJ2-7	-	CASGVDGEPHEQYF	TGTGCCAGCGGCGTAGACGGGGAACCCCACGAGCAGTACTTC
-	TRBV7-2	TRBJ2-1	TRBD2	CASSERSGRGNEQFF	TGTGCCAGCAGTGAAAGAAGCGGGAGAGGAAATGAGCAGTTCTTC
-	TRBV6-5	TRBJ1-5	TRBD1	CASRFSGGYTNQPQHF	TGTGCCAGCAGATTCTCAGGGGGCTATACCAATCAGCCCCAGCATTTT
-	TRBV2	TRBJ2-7	TRBD2	CASDGGRQYF	TGTGCCAGCGACGGGGGGAGGCAGTACTTC
-	TRBV20-1	TRBJ2-1	-	CSARNLHEQFF	TGCAGTGCTAGAAATTTGCATGAGCAGTTCTTC
once	TRBV29-1	TRBJ2-3	-	CSVDHLGSSTDTQYF	TGCAGCGTTGACCATTTGGGGAGCAGCACAGATACGCAGTATTTT
many	TRBV19	TRBJ1-5	-	CASRRLRGGEGQPQHF	TGTGCCAGTCGTCGGCTCCGGGGGGGGGAGGGTCAGCCCCAGCATTTT
-	TRBV2	TRBJ2-7	TRBD1	CASSHGTGGRYEQYF	TGTGCCAGCAGCCACGGGACAGGGGGGAGGTACGAGCAGTACTTC
-	TRBV2	TRBJ2-1	-	CASRGPKEQFF	TGTGCCAGCAGGGGCCCAAAGGAGCAGTTCTTC
-	TRBV10-3	TRBJ1-2	-	CAIRRPEDIGYTF	TGTGCCATCAGAAGGCCAGAAGATATCGGCTACACCTTC
-	TRBV7-3	TRBJ2-2	TRBD1	CASSSHGQEYTGELFF	TGTGCCAGCAGCTCCCATGGACAGGAATACACCGGGGAGCTGTTTTTT
-	TRBV24-1	TRBJ2-7	-	CATSGGNYEQYF	TGTGCCACCAGTGGGGGGAACTACGAGCAGTACTTC
many	TRBV9	TRBJ2-6	-	CASSPSGWFSGANVLTF	TGTGCCAGCAGCCCCAGCGGGTGGTTCTCTGGGGCCAACGTCCTGACTTTC
-	TRBV12-5	TRBJ1-1	TRBD1	CASRDRETMNTEAFF	TGTGCTAGCCGGGACAGGGAAACCATGAACACTGAAGCTTTCTTT
-	TRBV27	TRBJ2-7	-	CASSPQTGASYEQYF	TGTGCCAGCAGTCCACAGACAGGTGCCTCCTACGAGCAGTACTTC
-	TRBV7-9	TRBJ1-1	TRBD1	CASSGTGRTEAFF	TGTGCCAGCAGCGGGACAGGTCGGACTGAAGCTTTCTTT
-	TRBV7-8	TRBJ2-1	-	CASSPGLGGGGNEQFF	TGTGCCAGCAGCCCTGGACTAGGAGGGGGGGGCAATGAGCAGTTCTTC
few	TRBV10-3	TRBJ1-6	-	CAISERGNSPLHF	TGTGCCATCAGTGAGAGGGGTAATTCACCCCTCCACTTT
-	TRBV7-9	TRBJ1-6	-	CASSRSSPRQGNSPLHF	TGTGCCAGCAGCCGTAGTAGCCCCAGGCAGGGGAATTCACCCCTCCACTTT